This TCR beta chain originates from a study of T cell changes during pregnancy in multiple sclerosis. Using immunoSEQ multiplex PCR, the repertoire was profiled, and TCRdb retains in-frame clones only, with some absent. The repertoire holds approximately 61,000 clones, nearly 90% seen once, with less than 2% in the top ten. V was pared by 3 bases and J by 0 bases, with 12 bases between. Germline assignment: CDR1 MNHEY and CDR2 SVGAGI. The CDR3 covers 16 residues. J is TRBJ2-1 and V is TRBV6-5; unclear D gene. This receptor was obtained from a female donor with multiple sclerosis, enrolled in a pregnancy study. Sequences were derived from peripheral blood, sampled in the first trimester of pregnancy. CDR3 coding DNA: TGTGCCAGCAGTTATTCCCCCAAGAGCTCCTACAATGAGCAGTTCTTC. Amino acid sequence: CASSYSPKSSYNEQFF.